The next 27 T cell receptor beta chains were all read from a single sample in a study of persistence of HIV-infected CD4 T cells. No cognate antigen is known for these TCRs. Overlapping HIV-1 Gag 15-mer peptides at roughly 1 ug per peptide per mL were used. Sorted nonresponding memory CD4+ T cells were CD40L-negative, CD69-negative, CD45RO-high. This was the immunoSEQ version 4 assay in survey mode. Clones were read by immunoSEQ multiplex PCR, and TCRdb kept only the in-frame ones, dropping some. The sample records about 40,000 clones, around 82% being singletons. Here the sequenced sample was CD4+ T cells sorted from PBMCs after roughly 18-hour stimulation, taken from a patient who received antiretroviral therapy. These receptors were taken from an adult man with HIV who was CMV-seropositive.

This clone came up once. This rearrangement joins TRBV5-5 to TRBJ1-4; D is ambiguous. Trimming removed 4 bases at V and 3 bases at J, with 10 bases between. Per the germline V gene, CDR1 is SGHKS and CDR2 is YYEKEE (reference sequence). The CDR3 totals 14 residues. The CDR3 bases are TGTGCCAGCAGCCCCGGTTGGGCTAATGAAAAACTGTTTTTT. Translated: CASSPGWANEKLFF.

This clone has only a few counts. The chain has TRBV6-5 and TRBJ1-2; D unresolved. Trimming cost V 2 bases and J 2 bases, with 9 bases left between them. This CDR3 is built from 14 residues. Germline CDR1 and CDR2: MNHEY and SVGAGI. CDR3 DNA: TGTGCCAGCAGTTACACGGTACAGAACTATGGCTACACCTTC. Its protein is CASSYTVQNYGYTF.

The rearrangement links TRBV30 to TRBJ2-4; D call uncertain. The CDR3 length is 19 residues. V was cut by 0 bases and J by 0 bases, with 21 bases left in between. Germline values: CDR1 GTSNPN, CDR2 SVGIG (reference sequence). The CDR3: CAWSVKLRAVLLAKNIQYF. The CDR3 bases are TGTGCCTGGAGTGTAAAACTACGGGCAGTCCTTTTAGCCAAAAACATTCAGTACTTC. Full variable domain (remainder filled in from reference TRBV30 and TRBJ2-4): SQTIHQWPATLVQPVGSPLSLECTVEGTSNPNLYWYRQAAGRGLQLLFYSVGIGQISSEVPQNLSASRPQDRQFILSSKKLLLSDSGFYLCAWSVKLRAVLLAKNIQYFGAGTRLSVL.

The rearrangement uses TRBV6-5 and TRBJ1-2; D call uncertain. The CDR3 contains 11 residues. Germline CDR1 is MNHEY and CDR2 is SVGAGI. V dropped 6 bases and J dropped 5 bases, with 7 bases sitting between them. Written as DNA, the CDR3 is TGTGCCAGCAGGGGCCTTTATGGCTACACCTTC. The encoded protein is CASRGLYGYTF.

The sample holds a few counts of this clone. The chain couples TRBV5-5 to TRBJ1-5, with a weak D call TRBD1 (5 bases). CDR1 SGHKS and CDR2 YYEKEE come from the germline V gene (reference sequence). V lost 0 bases to trimming and J lost 0 bases, with 10 bases between them. The CDR3 extends over 16 amino acids. CDR3 protein: CASSLATGLSNQPQHF. The CDR3 bases are TGTGCCAGCAGCTTGGCAACAGGCCTTAGCAATCAGCCCCAGCATTTT.

The CDR3 DNA sequence: TGTGCCAGCAGTGAAAGGGGTAGGACCCATGATACGCAGTATTTT. This sequence encodes CASSERGRTHDTQYF. The chain uses TRBV2 and TRBJ2-3; tentatively, D is TRBD1 (5 bases). The germline V and J ends were trimmed by 2 bases and 6 bases, with 15 bases remaining between them. The CDR3 consists of 15 residues. CDR1 SNHLY and CDR2 FYNNEI come from the germline V gene.

The J gene is TRBJ1-1, the V gene TRBV29-1; a weak D match, TRBD1 (6 bases). This CDR3 comprises 15 residues. The germline V gene encodes CDR1 SQVTM and CDR2 ANQGSEA. V was cut by 0 bases and J by 6 bases, with 17 bases left in between. CDR3 loop: CSVEDSWGRGAEAFF. The CDR3 bases are TGCAGCGTTGAAGATAGTTGGGGTAGGGGGGCTGAAGCTTTCTTT. The full variable domain, with the rest looked up from reference TRBV29-1 and TRBJ1-1, is SAVISQKPSRDICQRGTSLTIQCQVDSQVTMMFWYRQQPGQSLTLIATANQGSEATYESGFVIDKFPISRPNLTFSTLTVSNMSPEDSSIYLCSVEDSWGRGAEAFFGQGTRLTVV.

The chain recombines TRBV7-2 with TRBJ2-7; D perhaps matches TRBD2 (6 bases). The CDR3 runs to 13 residues. Germline CDR1 reads SGHTA; CDR2 reads FQGNSA. V shed 6 bases and J shed 6 bases, with 15 bases lying between them. As DNA, the CDR3 is TGTGCCAGCAGTCCCCATTTTAGCGGCGAGCAGTACTTC. Encoded protein: CASSPHFSGEQYF. Full variable domain (missing parts from reference TRBV7-2 and TRBJ2-7): GAGVSQSPSNKVTEKGKDVELRCDPISGHTALYWYRQSLGQGLEFLIYFQGNSAPDKSGLPSDRFSAERTGGSVSTLTIQRTQQEDSAVYLCASSPHFSGEQYFGPGTRLTVT.

This sequence joins TRBV7-6 and TRBJ2-3; 10 nucleotides match TRBD2. The CDR3 is 15 amino acids. CDR1 is SGHVS and CDR2 is FNYEAQ in the germline V gene. V lost 7 bases and J lost 4; bases outside the gene matches: 8. The CDR3 is CASNLAGVGADTQYF. The CDR3, as DNA: TGTGCCAGCAATCTAGCGGGAGTCGGGGCAGATACGCAGTATTTT.

This chain links TRBV7-2 with TRBJ2-3; D call uncertain. Germline assignment: CDR1 SGHTA and CDR2 FQGNSA. Deletions cut 3 bases from V and 2 bases from J, with 12 bases between. This CDR3 is built from 15 residues. Here the CDR3 reads CASSLRRADTDTQYF. The CDR3 nucleotides are TGTGCCAGCAGCTTGCGACGTGCTGACACAGATACGCAGTATTTT. Variable domain in full (rest from reference TRBV7-2 and TRBJ2-3): GAGVSQSPSNKVTEKGKDVELRCDPISGHTALYWYRQSLGQGLEFLIYFQGNSAPDKSGLPSDRFSAERTGGSVSTLTIQRTQQEDSAVYLCASSLRRADTDTQYFGPGTRLTVL.

On this clone itself: Other DNA sequences in the same sample also yield this CDR3. The chain is built from TRBV20-1 and TRBJ2-5, with 10 positions matching TRBD2. CDR1 is DFQATT, CDR2 SNEGSKA, per germline (reference sequence). The length of the CDR3 is 12 residues. The junction had 0 bases not matched to a gene; V was cut back by 3 bases and J by 5 bases. CDR3 coding DNA: TGCAGTGCTAGTAGCGGGAGGGAGACCCAGTACTTC. Amino acids: CSASSGRETQYF.

CDR3 sequence reads: CASSIDRQTTDTQYF. The CDR3 coding sequence is TGTGCCAGTAGTATAGACCGACAAACCACAGATACGCAGTATTTT. The V and J genes are TRBV19 and TRBJ2-3; D remains ambiguous. The CDR3 is 15 residues long. Germline CDR1 is LNHDA and CDR2 is SQIVND (reference sequence). Trimming shortened V by 0 bases and J by 2 bases, and 9 bases separated the two germline ends.

The CDR3 sequence is CAWSVLSGPYEQYF. Here the CDR3 DNA reads TGTGCCTGGAGTGTACTGAGCGGGCCCTACGAGCAGTACTTC. This chain connects TRBV30 to TRBJ2-7, with D maybe TRBD2 (6 bases). The CDR3 runs to 14 residues. Germline V gene lookup returns CDR1 GTSNPN and CDR2 SVGIG (reference sequence). V was shortened by 0 bases and J by 2 bases, with 11 bases between the two germline ends. Variable domain in full (rest from reference TRBV30 and TRBJ2-7): SQTIHQWPATLVQPVGSPLSLECTVEGTSNPNLYWYRQAAGRGLQLLFYSVGIGQISSEVPQNLSASRPQDRQFILSSKKLLLSDSGFYLCAWSVLSGPYEQYFGPGTRLTVT.

This chain uses TRBV7-9 with TRBJ2-3; 7 nucleotides agree with TRBD2. Looked up from germline, CDR1 is SEHNR and CDR2 is FQNEAQ (reference sequence). The CDR3 has 15 amino acids. The ends lost 2 bases at V and 4 bases at J; junction bases unmatched: 6. The CDR3 DNA sequence: TGTGCCAGCAGCTTAAGCGGGGAACCGGCAGATACGCAGTATTTT. Translating it yields CASSLSGEPADTQYF.

This chain links TRBV7-3 with TRBJ2-2; D not resolved. The CDR3 length is 15 residues. Germline values: CDR1 SGHTA, CDR2 FQGTGA. V shed 4 bases and J shed 4 bases, with 13 bases lying between them. DNA of the CDR3: TGTGCCAGCAGCTCATCCCCAGTAAGCACCGGGGAGCTGTTTTTT. Amino acid sequence: CASSSSPVSTGELFF.

The chain uses TRBV5-4 and TRBJ1-5; the D is unclear. V was cut by 0 bases and J by 4 bases, with 2 bases left in between. The CDR3 totals 12 residues. CDR1 is SGHNT and CDR2 is YYREEE in the germline V gene (reference sequence). The CDR3 reads CASSLENQPQHF. Written as DNA, the CDR3 is TGTGCCAGCAGCTTGGAAAATCAGCCCCAGCATTTT. Full variable domain (outside the CDR3, taken from reference TRBV5-4 and TRBJ1-5): ETGVTQSPTHLIKTRGQQVTLRCSSQSGHNTVSWYQQALGQGPQFIFQYYREEENGRGNFPPRFSGLQFPNYSSELNVNALELDDSALYLCASSLENQPQHFGDGTRLSIL.

The chain links TRBV7-2 to TRBJ1-1; TRBD1 matches 7 bases. The CDR3 is 15 residues long. CDR1 is SGHTA and CDR2 is FQGNSA in the germline V gene. V was clipped by 3 bases and J by 2 bases; unmatched bases: 6. CDR3 loop: CASSFLTGKNTEAFF. CDR3 nucleotides: TGTGCCAGCAGCTTCCTGACAGGGAAAAACACTGAAGCTTTCTTT. Supplemented by reference TRBV7-2 and TRBJ1-1, the full variable domain reads GAGVSQSPSNKVTEKGKDVELRCDPISGHTALYWYRQSLGQGLEFLIYFQGNSAPDKSGLPSDRFSAERTGGSVSTLTIQRTQQEDSAVYLCASSFLTGKNTEAFFGQGTRLTVV.

This chain connects TRBV5-4 to TRBJ1-2, with TRBD1 matching 10 bases. CDR3 length: 13 residues. Germline-derived CDR1 and CDR2 are SGHNT and YYREEE (reference sequence). Germline trimming cut 0 bases from V and 8 bases from J; bases unmatched to any gene: 1. In DNA, the CDR3 is TGTGCCAGCAGCTTGGTGACAGGGGGCGGCTACACCTTC. Translation gives CASSLVTGGGYTF.

The chain joins TRBV28 to TRBJ1-2, with TRBD1 matching 7 bases. With V trimmed by 2 bases and J by 1 base, 4 bases remained unmatched. The length of the CDR3 is 15 residues. In germline, CDR1 is MDHEN, CDR2 SYDVKM. In DNA, the CDR3 is TGTGCCAGCAGTTTAGGGTCAGGGGGTAACTATGGCTACACCTTC. Amino acids: CASSLGSGGNYGYTF.

This clone has a single count. The genes are TRBV10-3 and TRBJ1-2, with D maybe TRBD1 (6 bases). The CDR3 extends over 13 amino acids. The V gene lost 2 bases and the J gene lost 4 bases, with 8 bases spanning the gap. The germline V gene has CDR1 ENHRY and CDR2 SYGVKD. Here the CDR3 DNA reads TGTGCCATCAGTGAGGGCAGGGGCTATGGCTACACCTTC. This encodes CAISEGRGYGYTF.

The rearrangement uses TRBV5-4 and TRBJ2-3, with 10 bases that match TRBD2. The CDR3 contains 16 residues. Germline CDR1 and CDR2: SGHNT and YYREEE (reference sequence). Trimming took 3 bases from V and 3 from J; bases not matched to a gene: 7. The CDR3 is CASSSASGSWTDTQYF. CDR3 nucleotides: TGTGCCAGCAGCTCCGCTAGCGGGAGCTGGACAGATACGCAGTATTTT.

The genes are TRBV27 and TRBJ1-4, with D unresolved. The ends were cut back, 0 bases at V and 4 bases at J, with 15 bases in the middle. Germline V gene data show CDR1 as MNHEY and CDR2 as SMNVEV (reference sequence). CDR3 length equals 17 residues. The CDR3 region is CASSLSSPEWGNEKLFF. The DNA of the CDR3 is TGTGCCAGCAGTTTATCATCACCTGAGTGGGGTAATGAAAAACTGTTTTTT.

The chain combines TRBV21-1 with TRBJ1-4. TRBV21-1 is classified as a pseudogene. The CDR3 extends over 15 amino acids. The CDR3: CASPWSFATNEKLFF. The CDR3 DNA follows: TGTGCCAGCCCCTGGTCCTTTGCAACTAATGAAAAACTGTTTTTT.

The rearrangement uses TRBV6-5 and TRBJ2-1; possibly TRBD2 for D (5 bases). Germline values: CDR1 MNHEY, CDR2 SVGAGI. Trimming pared 0 bases from V and 3 bases from J, leaving 12 bases between. The length of the CDR3 is 16 residues. For the CDR3, the DNA is TGTGCCAGCAGTTACTCGAGCATTCGGGGCTACAATGAGCAGTTCTTC. Amino acid sequence: CASSYSSIRGYNEQFF.

This sequence joins TRBV24-1 and TRBJ2-2; possible D gene TRBD2, 6 bases. The CDR3 has 13 amino acids. The germline V gene encodes CDR1 KGHDR and CDR2 SFDVKD. The V gene lost 3 bases and the J gene lost 8 bases, with 9 bases spanning the gap. Here the CDR3 reads CATSDPGRGELFF. The CDR3 region has the DNA TGTGCCACCAGTGATCCTGGGAGGGGGGAGCTGTTTTTT.

The rearrangement links TRBV14 to TRBJ1-1; a possible D gene is TRBD1 (6 bases). Trimming left V 5 bases short and J 1 base short, with 8 bases between. The V gene's germline CDR1 is SGHDN and CDR2 FVKESK. The CDR3 loop spans 13 amino acids. CDR3 coding DNA: TGTGCCAGCAGCACACAGGGGAACACTGAAGCTTTCTTT. Encoded protein: CASSTQGNTEAFF.

The chain has TRBV7-8 and TRBJ2-7; D unresolved. V was clipped by 5 bases and J by 0 bases, with 5 bases between them. Germline-derived CDR1 and CDR2 are SGHVS and FQNEAQ. The CDR3 spans 12 residues. This chain's CDR3 is CASSPGSYEQYF. CDR3 in DNA: TGTGCCAGCAGCCCAGGCTCCTACGAGCAGTACTTC.